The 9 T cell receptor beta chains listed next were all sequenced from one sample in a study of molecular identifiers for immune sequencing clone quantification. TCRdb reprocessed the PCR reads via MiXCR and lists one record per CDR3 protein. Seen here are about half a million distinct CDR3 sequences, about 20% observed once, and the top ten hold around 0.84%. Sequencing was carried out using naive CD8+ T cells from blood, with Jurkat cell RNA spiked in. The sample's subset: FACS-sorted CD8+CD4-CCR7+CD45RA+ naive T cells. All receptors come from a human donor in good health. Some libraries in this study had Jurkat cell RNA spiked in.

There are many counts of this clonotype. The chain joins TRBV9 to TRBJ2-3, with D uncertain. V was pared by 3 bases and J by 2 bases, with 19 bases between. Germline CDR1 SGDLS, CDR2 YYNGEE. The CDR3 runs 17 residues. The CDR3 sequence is CASSARTLQPLTDTQYF. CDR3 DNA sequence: TGTGCCAGCAGCGCCAGGACGCTTCAACCCCTCACAGATACGCAGTATTTT.

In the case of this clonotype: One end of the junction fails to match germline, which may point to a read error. CDR3 in DNA: TGTGCCTGCGCCACCCGGGACTCTCTATCCTGCGAGCAGTACTTC. Its translation: CACATRDSLSCEQYF. This sequence joins TRBV30 and TRBJ2-7; perhaps TRBD2 as D (6 bases). This CDR3 has 15 amino acids. Germline assignment: CDR1 GTSNPN and CDR2 SVGIG (reference sequence).

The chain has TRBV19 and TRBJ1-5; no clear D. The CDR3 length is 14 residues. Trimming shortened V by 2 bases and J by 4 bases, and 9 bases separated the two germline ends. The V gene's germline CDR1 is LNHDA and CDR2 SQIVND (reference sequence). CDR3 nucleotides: TGTGCCAGTAGTATAAGGGTGGGGAATCAGCCCCAGCATTTT. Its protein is CASSIRVGNQPQHF.

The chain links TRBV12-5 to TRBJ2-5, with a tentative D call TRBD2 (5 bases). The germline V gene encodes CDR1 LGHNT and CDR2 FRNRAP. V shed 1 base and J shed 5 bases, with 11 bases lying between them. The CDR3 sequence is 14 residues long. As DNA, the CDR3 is TGTGCTAGTGGTTTGGGGACGGGGATGGAGACCCAGTACTTC. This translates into CASGLGTGMETQYF.

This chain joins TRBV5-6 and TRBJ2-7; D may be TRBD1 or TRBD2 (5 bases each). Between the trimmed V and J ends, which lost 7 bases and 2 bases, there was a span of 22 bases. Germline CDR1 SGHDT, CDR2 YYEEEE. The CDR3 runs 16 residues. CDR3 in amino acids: CASRLFVGTTPYEQYF. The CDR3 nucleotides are TGTGCCAGCCGACTGTTTGTGGGGACGACCCCCTACGAGCAGTACTTC.

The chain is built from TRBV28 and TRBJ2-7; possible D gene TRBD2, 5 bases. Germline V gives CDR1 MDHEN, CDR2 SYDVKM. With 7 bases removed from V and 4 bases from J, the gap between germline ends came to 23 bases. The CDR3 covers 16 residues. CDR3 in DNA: TGTGCCAGCATCAACGAGGTAGGGAGCCCGGCTTACGAGCAGTACTTC. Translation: CASINEVGSPAYEQYF.

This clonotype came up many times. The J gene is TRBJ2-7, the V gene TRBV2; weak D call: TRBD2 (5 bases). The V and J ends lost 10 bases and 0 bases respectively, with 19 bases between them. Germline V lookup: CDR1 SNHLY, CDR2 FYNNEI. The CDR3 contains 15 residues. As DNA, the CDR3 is TGTGCCACCAAACCGGGCGGACTGTTCTCCTACGAGCAGTACTTC. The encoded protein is CATKPGGLFSYEQYF.

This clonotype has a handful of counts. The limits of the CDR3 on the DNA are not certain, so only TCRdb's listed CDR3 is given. The CDR3 sequence is CASSFGSGTDTRYF. The chain has TRBV27 and TRBJ2-3. The CDR3 has 14 amino acids, counting both end residues. Looked up from germline, CDR1 is MNHEY and CDR2 is SMNVEV (reference sequence).

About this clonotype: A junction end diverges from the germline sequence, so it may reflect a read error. CDR3 amino acids: CASSVSSSSTDTQCF. CDR3 DNA sequence: TGTGCCAGCAGTGTTTCTAGCAGTAGCACAGATACGCAGTGTTTT. The chain is built from TRBV2 and TRBJ2-3; a possible D gene is TRBD2 (5 bases). The germline V gene encodes CDR1 SNHLY and CDR2 FYNNEI. The CDR3 extends over 15 amino acids.